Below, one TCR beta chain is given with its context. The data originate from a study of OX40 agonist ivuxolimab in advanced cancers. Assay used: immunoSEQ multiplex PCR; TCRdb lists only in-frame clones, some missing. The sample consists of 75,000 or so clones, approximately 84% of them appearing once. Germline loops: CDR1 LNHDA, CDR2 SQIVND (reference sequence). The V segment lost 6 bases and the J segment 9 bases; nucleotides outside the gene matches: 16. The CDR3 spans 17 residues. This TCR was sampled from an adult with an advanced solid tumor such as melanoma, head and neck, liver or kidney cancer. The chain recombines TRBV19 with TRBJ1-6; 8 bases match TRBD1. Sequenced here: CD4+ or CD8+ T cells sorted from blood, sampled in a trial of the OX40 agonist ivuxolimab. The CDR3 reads CASSSRREDRVISPLHF. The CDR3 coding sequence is TGTGCCAGTAGCTCCCGCCGAGAGGACAGGGTAATTTCACCCCTCCACTTT.